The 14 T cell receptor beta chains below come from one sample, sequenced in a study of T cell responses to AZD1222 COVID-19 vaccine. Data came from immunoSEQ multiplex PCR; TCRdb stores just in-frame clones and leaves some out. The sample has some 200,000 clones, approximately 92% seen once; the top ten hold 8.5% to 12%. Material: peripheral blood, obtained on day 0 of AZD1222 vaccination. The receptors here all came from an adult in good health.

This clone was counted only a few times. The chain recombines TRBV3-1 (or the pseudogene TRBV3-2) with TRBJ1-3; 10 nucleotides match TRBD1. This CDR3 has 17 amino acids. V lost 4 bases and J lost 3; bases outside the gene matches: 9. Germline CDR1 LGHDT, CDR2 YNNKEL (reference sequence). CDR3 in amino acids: CASSPSGTGVVGNTIYF. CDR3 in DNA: TGTGCCAGCAGCCCATCCGGGACAGGGGTCGTTGGAAACACCATATATTTT.

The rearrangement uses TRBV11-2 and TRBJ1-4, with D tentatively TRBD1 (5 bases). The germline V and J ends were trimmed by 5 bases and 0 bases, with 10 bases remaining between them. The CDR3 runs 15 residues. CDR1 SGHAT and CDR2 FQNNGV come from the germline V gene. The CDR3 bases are TGTGCCAGCAGCCTACAGGTGGCAACTAATGAAAAACTGTTTTTT. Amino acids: CASSLQVATNEKLFF.

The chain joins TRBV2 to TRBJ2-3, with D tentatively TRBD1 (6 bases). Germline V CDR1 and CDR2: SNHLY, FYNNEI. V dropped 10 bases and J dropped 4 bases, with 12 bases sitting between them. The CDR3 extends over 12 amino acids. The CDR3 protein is CATPEGADTQYF. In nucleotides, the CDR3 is TGTGCCACCCCCGAGGGGGCAGATACGCAGTATTTT.

DNA of the CDR3: TGCGCCAGCAGCTTTGGGGACAGGGAAGAGACCCAGTACTTC. It is translated as CASSFGDREETQYF. The rearrangement links TRBV5-1 to TRBJ2-5; 9 positions agree with TRBD1. The CDR3 is 14 residues long. The germline CDR1 and CDR2 sequences are SGHRS and YFSETQ. V dropped 2 bases and J dropped 3; count of bases not matched to a gene: 2.

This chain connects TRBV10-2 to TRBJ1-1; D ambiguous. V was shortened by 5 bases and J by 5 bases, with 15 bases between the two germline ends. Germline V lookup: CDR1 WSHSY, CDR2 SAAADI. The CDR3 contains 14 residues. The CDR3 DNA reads TGCGCCAGCAGTCTACTTGATGGCGGGACTGAAGCTTTCTTT. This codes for CASSLLDGGTEAFF.

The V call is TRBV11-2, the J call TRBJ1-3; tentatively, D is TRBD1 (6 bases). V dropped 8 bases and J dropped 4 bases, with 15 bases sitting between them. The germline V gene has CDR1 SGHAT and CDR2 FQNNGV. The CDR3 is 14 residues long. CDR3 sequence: CASGLSDRGNTIYF. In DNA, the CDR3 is TGTGCCAGCGGGCTCTCGGACAGAGGAAACACCATATATTTT.

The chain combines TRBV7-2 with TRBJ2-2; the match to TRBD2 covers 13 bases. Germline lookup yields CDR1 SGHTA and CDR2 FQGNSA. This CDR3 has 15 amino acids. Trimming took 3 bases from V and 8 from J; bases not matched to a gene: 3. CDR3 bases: TGTGCCAGCAGCTTGGGACTAGCGGGGCGAGGGGAGCTGTTTTTT. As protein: CASSLGLAGRGELFF.

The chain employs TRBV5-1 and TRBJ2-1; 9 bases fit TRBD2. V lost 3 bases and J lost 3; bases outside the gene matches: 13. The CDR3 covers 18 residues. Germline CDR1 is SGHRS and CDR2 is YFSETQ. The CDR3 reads CASSSAGTSSEYYNEQFF. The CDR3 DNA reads TGCGCCAGCAGCTCGGCCGGGACTAGCTCCGAGTACTACAATGAGCAGTTCTTC. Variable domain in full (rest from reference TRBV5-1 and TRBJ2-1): KAGVTQTPRYLIKTRGQQVTLSCSPISGHRSVSWYQQTPGQGLQFLFEYFSETQRNKGNFPGRFSGRQFSNSRSEMNVSTLELGDSALYLCASSSAGTSSEYYNEQFFGPGTRLTVL.

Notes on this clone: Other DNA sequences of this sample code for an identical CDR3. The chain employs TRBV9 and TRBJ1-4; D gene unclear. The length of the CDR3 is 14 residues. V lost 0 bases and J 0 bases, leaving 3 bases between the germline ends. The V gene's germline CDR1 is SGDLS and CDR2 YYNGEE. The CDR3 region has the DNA TGTGCCAGCAGCGTAGGGGCAACTAATGAAAAACTGTTTTTT. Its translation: CASSVGATNEKLFF. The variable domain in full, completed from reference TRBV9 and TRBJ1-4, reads DSGVTQTPKHLITATGQRVTLRCSPRSGDLSVYWYQQSLDQGLQFLIQYYNGEERAKGNILERFSAQQFPDLHSELNLSSLELGDSALYFCASSVGATNEKLFFGSGTQLSVL.

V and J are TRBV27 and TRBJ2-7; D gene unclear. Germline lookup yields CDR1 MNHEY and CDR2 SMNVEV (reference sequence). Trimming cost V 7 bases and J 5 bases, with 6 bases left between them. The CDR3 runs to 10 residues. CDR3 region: CASKVNEQYV. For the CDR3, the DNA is TGTGCCAGCAAGGTTAACGAGCAGTACGTC.

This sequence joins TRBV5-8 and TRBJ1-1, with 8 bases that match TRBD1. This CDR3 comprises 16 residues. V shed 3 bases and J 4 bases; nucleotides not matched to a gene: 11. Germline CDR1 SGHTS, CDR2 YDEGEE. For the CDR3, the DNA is TGTGCCAGCAGCTCTCGGACAGGGAAGGGAGGCACTGAAGCTTTCTTT. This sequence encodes CASSSRTGKGGTEAFF.

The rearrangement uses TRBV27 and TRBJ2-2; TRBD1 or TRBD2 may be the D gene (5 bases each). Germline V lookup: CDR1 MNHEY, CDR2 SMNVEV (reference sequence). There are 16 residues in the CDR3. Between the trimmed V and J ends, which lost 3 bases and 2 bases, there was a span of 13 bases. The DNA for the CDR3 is TGTGCCAGCAGTTTCAGGCAGGGACGAAACACCGGGGAGCTGTTTTTT. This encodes CASSFRQGRNTGELFF.

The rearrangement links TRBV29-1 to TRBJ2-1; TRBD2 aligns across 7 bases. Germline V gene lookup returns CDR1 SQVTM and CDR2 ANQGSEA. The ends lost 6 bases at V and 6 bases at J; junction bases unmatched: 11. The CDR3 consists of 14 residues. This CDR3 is CSVWAASGANEQFF. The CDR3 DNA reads TGCAGCGTGTGGGCAGCCAGCGGGGCCAATGAGCAGTTCTTC.

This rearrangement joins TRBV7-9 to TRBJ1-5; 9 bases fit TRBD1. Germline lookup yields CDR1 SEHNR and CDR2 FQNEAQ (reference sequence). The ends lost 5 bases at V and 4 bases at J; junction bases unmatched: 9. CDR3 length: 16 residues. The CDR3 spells CASSGGRTGDNQPQHF. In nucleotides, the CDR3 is TGTGCCAGCAGCGGAGGCAGGACAGGGGATAATCAGCCCCAGCATTTT.